Listed here is a single TCR beta chain. Its specificity is unknown. Survey level was the resolution at which the v3.0 immunoSEQ assay ran. Per-sample TRB depth target: about 35,000-55,000 T-cell genomes. Repertoires were generated with immunoSEQ multiplex PCR, while TCRdb's copy carries only in-frame clones and drops some. The data contain about 32,000 clones, 85% of them singletons. This record belongs to a study of long-term antiretroviral therapy in people with HIV. Overall study context: Initial samples were collected about a decade before the 2015 immediate-ART recommendation. Overall study findings and caveats: Among HIV repertoires, CDR3 length ranges were narrower than those of controls. Unavailable data included ART adherence, viral resistance and therapy changes (switches in treatment).

The starting material was unsorted PBMCs, obtained roughly 3.3 years after starting antiretroviral therapy. The sequence was obtained from a man aged 18 to 30 with HIV.

The CDR3 region has the DNA TGTGCCAGCAGCTTAGTCGAAGGCAGGGGAAATCAGCCCCAGCATTTT. This gives the protein CASSLVEGRGNQPQHF. The chain employs TRBV7-2 and TRBJ1-5; D is possibly TRBD1 (6 bases). This CDR3 is 16 amino acids long. Germline CDR1 is SGHTA and CDR2 is FQGNSA. Trimming took 1 base from V and 4 from J, leaving 14 bases between them.